A single sample is the source of the 11 T cell receptor beta chains below, sequenced in a study of blood T cell repertoires in COVID-19. Clones were read by immunoSEQ multiplex PCR, and TCRdb kept only the in-frame ones, dropping some. The repertoire holds more than 95,000 clones, with roughly 90% as singletons. Sequencing was performed on peripheral blood. These receptors all come from a woman aged 55-69 years with acute or convalescent COVID-19.

The sample holds a few counts of this clone. The chain carries TRBV30 and TRBJ1-1, with 7 bases that match TRBD1. The CDR3 has 14 residues. From germline, CDR1 is GTSNPN and CDR2 SVGIG (reference sequence). The J segment lost 7 bases and the V segment lost 4 bases, leaving 12 bases of the junction unmatched. CDR3 residues: CAWMMTGPPNEAFF. The CDR3 nucleotides read TGTGCCTGGATGATGACAGGGCCACCCAATGAAGCTTTCTTT.

This clone has just one count. The J gene is TRBJ1-4, the V gene TRBV19, with a tentative D call TRBD1 (5 bases). Trimming shortened V by 9 bases and J by 8 bases, and 13 bases separated the two germline ends. Germline V gene data show CDR1 as LNHDA and CDR2 as SQIVND (reference sequence). The length of the CDR3 is 12 residues. CDR3 sequence (DNA): TGTGCCAGCGGCAGGGTACGGGAAAAACTGTTTTTT. This translates into CASGRVREKLFF.

The chain is built from TRBV6-2 or TRBV6-3 and TRBJ2-3; TRBD2 aligns across 7 bases. Germline V gene data show CDR1 as MNHEY and CDR2 as SVGEGT. With V trimmed by 6 bases and J by 1 base, 7 bases remained unmatched. The length of the CDR3 is 15 residues. The CDR3 DNA follows: TGTGCCAGCAGCCCCCAGCGGGGTCGCACAGATACGCAGTATTTT. Translated: CASSPQRGRTDTQYF.

V is TRBV18 and J is TRBJ2-2, with 8 bases aligning to TRBD1. The V and J ends lost 6 bases and 4 bases, in that order; junction bases with no gene match: 7. CDR3 length equals 15 residues. Per germline, CDR1 KGHSH and CDR2 LQKENI. The CDR3 DNA reads as TGTGCCAGCTCTATCGGACAGGGCACCACCGGGGAGCTGTTTTTT. It is translated as CASSIGQGTTGELFF.

This clone has just one count. The rearrangement joins TRBV24-1 to TRBJ1-2; the D is unclear. Trimming took 2 bases from V and 0 from J, leaving 12 bases between them. The CDR3 spans 16 residues. In germline, CDR1 is KGHDR, CDR2 SFDVKD. The CDR3 DNA reads TGTGCCACCAGTGATTCCGAAGGCAGGCCTAACTATGGCTACACCTTC. Translated, it gives CATSDSEGRPNYGYTF.

The rearrangement uses TRBV19 and TRBJ1-2; 11 bases fit TRBD1. With 4 bases clipped from V and 8 bases from J, the junction kept 6 bases outside the gene matches. This CDR3 region has 14 residues. CDR1 is LNHDA, CDR2 SQIVND, per germline (reference sequence). The CDR3 is CASSRGQGAGGYTF. The CDR3 DNA sequence: TGTGCCAGTAGTAGAGGACAGGGGGCGGGGGGCTACACCTTC.

J is TRBJ2-1 and V is TRBV6-5, with TRBD1 as a possible D gene (7 bases). Germline assignment: CDR1 MNHEY and CDR2 SVGAGI. This CDR3 has 15 amino acids. Deletions cut 2 bases from V and 7 bases from J, with 15 bases between. The DNA of the CDR3 is TGTGCCAGCAGTTACCTCAGGGGGGATTTAAATGAGCAGTTCTTC. It yields the protein CASSYLRGDLNEQFF.

The chain combines TRBV6-6 with TRBJ1-1, with 7 bases that match TRBD1. Germline CDR1 and CDR2: MNHNY and SVGAGI (reference sequence). CDR3 length: 16 residues. Trimming removed 4 bases from V and 4 bases from J; junction bases left unmatched: 12. The CDR3 here is CASSSPPTGALTEAFF. The CDR3 nucleotides are TGTGCCAGCAGTTCACCCCCCACAGGGGCTCTCACTGAAGCTTTCTTT.

The chain has TRBV11-3 and TRBJ2-5; 7 bases align to TRBD2. CDR3 size: 14 residues. CDR1 SGHNT and CDR2 YENEEA come from the germline V gene. V was pared by 5 bases and J by 0 bases, with 3 bases of the junction left unmatched. CDR3 sequence: CASSLGGYQETQYF. DNA for the CDR3: TGTGCCAGCAGCCTGGGAGGGTACCAAGAGACCCAGTACTTC.

The J gene is TRBJ2-1, the V gene TRBV19; 13 nucleotides line up with TRBD2. Germline CDR1 reads LNHDA; CDR2 reads SQIVND (reference sequence). With V trimmed by 5 bases and J by 0 bases, 13 bases remained unmatched. CDR3 length: 20 residues. CDR3 in amino acids: CASSPRLAGGPISSYNEQFF. The CDR3 coding sequence is TGTGCCAGTAGTCCCAGACTAGCGGGAGGACCCATTAGCTCCTACAATGAGCAGTTCTTC. The whole variable domain, remainder taken from reference TRBV19 and TRBJ2-1, is DGGITQSPKYLFRKEGQNVTLSCEQNLNHDAMYWYRQDPGQGLRLIYYSQIVNDFQKGDIAEGYSVSREKKESFPLTVTSAQKNPTAFYLCASSPRLAGGPISSYNEQFFGPGTRLTVL.

The chain employs TRBV9 and TRBJ2-1; 8 positions match TRBD1. The length of the CDR3 is 15 residues. CDR1 is SGDLS and CDR2 is YYNGEE in the germline V gene. Unmatched junction bases numbered 4, after V lost 0 bases and J lost 5 bases. The CDR3 sequence: CASSVEQGVNNEQFF. CDR3 DNA sequence: TGTGCCAGCAGCGTAGAACAGGGGGTTAACAATGAGCAGTTCTTC.